A single sample gave rise to the 6 T cell receptor beta chains below, sequenced in a study of a mutant IDH1 vaccine in newly diagnosed glioma. Time point meaning: week 5, during vaccination. Vaccination used 300 ug of mutant IDH1 20-mer peptide per dose, with topical imiquimod. Sequencing was performed with immunoSEQ multiplex PCR; in TCRdb, only in-frame clones are kept and a portion is missing. The sample yields 30,000 to 35,000 clones, 56% seen once. Their specific antigens are unknown. The input for sequencing was PBMCs, taken from a glioma patient whose treatment included an IDH1 peptide vaccine. The receptor set was obtained from a woman under 30 with glioma.

J is TRBJ2-1 and V is TRBV5-8; 11 positions agree with TRBD2. The CDR3 spans 17 residues. The V gene end was trimmed by 0 bases and the J gene end by 10 bases; junction bases not matched to a gene: 12. Per germline, CDR1 SGHTS and CDR2 YDEGEE. In DNA form, the CDR3 reads TGTGCCAGCAGCTTGGCCGAAGGACTAGCGGGTAGAAGCGAGCAGTTCTTC. Protein: CASSLAEGLAGRSEQFF.

The rearrangement joins TRBV5-5 to TRBJ2-7; 7 nucleotides line up with TRBD2. V was clipped by 0 bases and J by 4 bases; unmatched bases: 4. The germline V gene encodes CDR1 SGHKS and CDR2 YYEKEE (reference sequence). The CDR3 contains 14 residues. Here the CDR3 reads CASSLAAGGYEQYF. The CDR3 nucleotides read TGTGCCAGCAGCTTGGCGGCCGGGGGGTACGAGCAGTACTTC.

This clone was seen a few times. This rearrangement joins TRBV7-6 to TRBJ2-5; the D call may be TRBD1 or TRBD2 (5 bases each). Germline values: CDR1 SGHVS, CDR2 FNYEAQ. The CDR3 consists of 16 residues. Trimming left V 1 base short and J 0 bases short, with 12 bases between. The CDR3 sequence: CASSLVRDGYQETQYF. The CDR3 region has the DNA TGTGCCAGCAGCTTAGTCAGGGACGGATACCAAGAGACCCAGTACTTC.

The chain is built from TRBV7-6 and TRBJ2-2; TRBD1 aligns across 8 bases. The CDR3 covers 16 residues. Per the germline V gene, CDR1 is SGHVS and CDR2 is FNYEAQ. Trimming removed 1 base from V and 4 bases from J; junction bases left unmatched: 5. The CDR3 nucleotides are TGTGCCAGCAGCTTAGATCCGACAGGGGTCACCGGGGAGCTGTTTTTT. Translating gives CASSLDPTGVTGELFF.

The genes are TRBV4-1 and TRBJ2-3; no reliable D call. There are 15 residues in the CDR3. Germline values: CDR1 MGHRA, CDR2 YSYEKL. Between the trimmed V and J ends, which lost 0 bases and 0 bases, there was a span of 7 bases. The CDR3 DNA reads TGCGCCAGCAGCCAAGATGGTGTTAGCACAGATACGCAGTATTTT. Amino acid sequence: CASSQDGVSTDTQYF.

The rearrangement joins TRBV7-6 to TRBJ1-1; D call uncertain. CDR3 length: 13 amino acids. V dropped 7 bases and J dropped 0 bases, with 9 bases sitting between them. Germline V gene sequence: CDR1 SGHVS, CDR2 FNYEAQ. In nucleotides, the CDR3 is TGTGCCAGCAAATTGGACCTGAACACTGAAGCTTTCTTT. It specifies CASKLDLNTEAFF.